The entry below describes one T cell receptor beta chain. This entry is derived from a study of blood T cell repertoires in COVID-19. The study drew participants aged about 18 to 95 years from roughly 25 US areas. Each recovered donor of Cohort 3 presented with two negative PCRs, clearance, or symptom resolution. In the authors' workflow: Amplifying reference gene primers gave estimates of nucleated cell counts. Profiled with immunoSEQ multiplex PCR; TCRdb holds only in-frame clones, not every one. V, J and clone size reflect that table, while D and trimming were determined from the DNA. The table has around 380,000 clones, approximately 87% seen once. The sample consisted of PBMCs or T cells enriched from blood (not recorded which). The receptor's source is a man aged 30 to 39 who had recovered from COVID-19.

The chain's CDR3 is CASQGTLGTEAFF. As DNA, the CDR3 is TGTGCCAGTCAGGGTACTCTAGGCACTGAAGCTTTCTTT. The rearrangement uses TRBV6-5 and TRBJ1-1; weak D call: TRBD1 (5 bases). The CDR3 covers 13 residues. CDR1 is MNHEY, CDR2 SVGAGI, per germline. V was pared by 9 bases and J by 4 bases, with 15 bases between.